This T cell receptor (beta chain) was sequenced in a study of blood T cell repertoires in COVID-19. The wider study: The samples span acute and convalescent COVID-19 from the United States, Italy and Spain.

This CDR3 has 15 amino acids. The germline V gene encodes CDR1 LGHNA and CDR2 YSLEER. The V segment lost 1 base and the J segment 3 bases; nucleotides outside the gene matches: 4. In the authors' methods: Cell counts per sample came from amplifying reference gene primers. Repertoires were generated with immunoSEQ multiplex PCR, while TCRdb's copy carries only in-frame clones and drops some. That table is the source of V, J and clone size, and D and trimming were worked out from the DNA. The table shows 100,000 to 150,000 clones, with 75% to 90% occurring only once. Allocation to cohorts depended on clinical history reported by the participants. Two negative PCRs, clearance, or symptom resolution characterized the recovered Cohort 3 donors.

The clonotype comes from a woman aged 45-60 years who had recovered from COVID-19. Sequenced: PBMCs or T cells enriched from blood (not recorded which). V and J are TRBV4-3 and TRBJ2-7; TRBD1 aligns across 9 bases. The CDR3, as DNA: TGCGCCAGCAGCCAAGGAGGGACAGGGATCTACGAGCAGTACTTC. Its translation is CASSQGGTGIYEQYF.